This T cell receptor beta chain was recorded in a study of blood T cell repertoires in COVID-19. Study in general: Italy, Spain and the United States were the sources of the convalescent and acute COVID-19 samples.

Followed longitudinally, the Seattle patients had been enrolled during active infection. This CDR3 has 14 amino acids. CDR1 is SSHAT, CDR2 FNYEAQ, per germline (reference sequence). Original handling: For nucleated cells, counts were estimated from reference gene primer amplification. Using immunoSEQ multiplex PCR, the repertoire was profiled, and TCRdb retains in-frame clones only, with some absent. V and J calls and clone size are as listed in that table; D and trimming were resolved from the DNA. Of hundreds of thousands of clones in the sample, 85% to 90% were seen once. This clone was recorded only once. One end of the junction does not line up with germline, which may come from a read error.

The source material was peripheral blood. This clonotype was obtained from a man aged 18 to 30 with COVID-19, enrolled during active disease. V gene TRBV7-7 combines with J gene TRBJ2-3, with D possibly being TRBD2 (7 bases). CDR3 residues: CASSLGGVSDTQYF. The CDR3 nucleotides read TGTGCTAGCAGCTTAGGGGGGGTTTCAGATACGCAGTATTTT.